A selection of T cell receptor beta chains follows, all from one sample in a study of regulatory T cells in long-lasting Graves disease. TCRdb used MiXCR to reprocess the multiplex PCR reads, holding one entry per CDR3 protein. The profile covers fewer than 650,000 distinct CDR3 sequences, with 15% to 20% appearing a single time and about 12% taken by the ten largest. The sample was also linked to a second study, of T cells in Graves' hyperthyroidism and ophthalmopathy.

This specimen was peripheral blood mononuclear cells (PBMCs), taken at new diagnosis, from a patient treated with antithyroid drugs. The receptor source for this set is a man aged 18 to 30 with Graves disease. The CDR3 runs from the conserved cysteine through the conserved F or W. Each record gives: V gene, J gene, D gene, clone size, CDR3 protein, CDR3 DNA. A D gene is named only where the DNA matches it firmly. Size is stated for part of the rows, as once, few or many counts, or as a class when the clone is expanded.

V gene: TRBV15; J gene: TRBJ2-7; D gene: NA; clone size: few; CDR3 protein: CATTDFGAEANEQYF; CDR3 DNA: TGTGCCACCACGGACTTCGGGGCCGAAGCGAACGAGCAGTACTTC
V gene: TRBV12-3/TRBV12-4; J gene: TRBJ1-2; D gene: NA; clone size: many; CDR3 protein: CASSFFLDPVYGYTF; CDR3 DNA: TGTGCCAGCAGTTTTTTTCTGGATCCGGTCTATGGCTACACCTTC
V gene: TRBV7-3; J gene: TRBJ2-1; D gene: NA; clone size: many; CDR3 protein: CASRNQRDLRWFF; CDR3 DNA: TGTGCCAGCAGAAACCAGAGGGACCTGAGGTGGTTCTTC
V gene: TRBV18; J gene: TRBJ2-7; D gene: NA; clone size: many; CDR3 protein: CASSQNNNQQYF; CDR3 DNA: TGTGCCAGCTCACAAAACAATAATCAGCAGTACTTC
V gene: TRBV6-1; J gene: TRBJ1-1; D gene: NA; clone size: many; CDR3 protein: CASRPGQASQDEAFF; CDR3 DNA: TGTGCCAGCAGACCGGGCCAGGCGAGCCAAGATGAAGCTTTCTTT
V gene: TRBV20-1; J gene: TRBJ2-3; D gene: NA; clone size: many; CDR3 protein: CSARRTAAPANTQYF; CDR3 DNA: TGCAGTGCTAGGCGGACGGCGGCTCCCGCAAATACGCAGTATTTT
V gene: TRBV20-1; J gene: TRBJ2-7; D gene: TRBD2; clone size: few; CDR3 protein: CSAAFSGSTSEQYF; CDR3 DNA: TGCAGTGCTGCCTTTAGCGGGTCTACCTCCGAGCAGTACTTC
V gene: TRBV13; J gene: TRBJ2-1; D gene: NA; clone size: many; CDR3 protein: CASSLRSRTDGNEQFF; CDR3 DNA: TGTGCCAGCAGCTTAAGGTCGCGGACCGATGGGAATGAGCAGTTCTTC
V gene: TRBV2; J gene: TRBJ2-1; D gene: NA; clone size: many; CDR3 protein: CASRGNYGNEQFF; CDR3 DNA: TGTGCCAGCAGGGGGAACTATGGGAATGAGCAGTTCTTC
V gene: TRBV20-1; J gene: TRBJ1-1; D gene: NA; clone size: NA; CDR3 protein: CSALTDGNTEAFF; CDR3 DNA: TGCAGTGCTCTCACCGACGGGAACACTGAAGCTTTCTTT
V gene: TRBV20-1; J gene: TRBJ2-3; D gene: NA; clone size: NA; CDR3 protein: CSARRDSTDTQYF; CDR3 DNA: TGCAGTGCTAGAAGGGACAGCACAGATACGCAGTATTTT
V gene: TRBV20-1; J gene: TRBJ2-1; D gene: NA; clone size: many; CDR3 protein: CSARGFFTWATFF; CDR3 DNA: TGCAGTGCTAGAGGTTTCTTCACTTGGGCCACGTTCTTC
V gene: TRBV5-1; J gene: TRBJ2-3; D gene: NA; clone size: few; CDR3 protein: CASSPVGGMGTDTQYF; CDR3 DNA: TGCGCCAGCAGCCCAGTAGGCGGGATGGGGACAGATACGCAGTATTTT
V gene: TRBV7-9; J gene: TRBJ2-2; D gene: TRBD1; clone size: few; CDR3 protein: CATDPGDRANTGELFF; CDR3 DNA: TGTGCCACCGACCCGGGGGACAGGGCGAACACCGGGGAGCTGTTTTTT
V gene: TRBV11-2; J gene: TRBJ1-5; D gene: NA; clone size: many; CDR3 protein: CASSSGRNQPQHF; CDR3 DNA: TGTGCCAGCAGCTCAGGGCGCAATCAGCCCCAGCATTTT
V gene: TRBV13; J gene: TRBJ2-5; D gene: TRBD2; clone size: few; CDR3 protein: CASSLWTSGEETQYF; CDR3 DNA: TGTGCCAGCAGCCTTTGGACTAGCGGAGAAGAGACCCAGTACTTC
V gene: TRBV5-6; J gene: TRBJ2-3; D gene: TRBD2; clone size: few; CDR3 protein: CASSSKREGDTQYF; CDR3 DNA: TGTGCCAGCAGCTCCAAGCGGGAGGGGGATACGCAGTATTTT
V gene: TRBV10-3; J gene: TRBJ2-1; D gene: TRBD2; clone size: few; CDR3 protein: CAPQRTGGPTLLYNEQFF; CDR3 DNA: TGTGCCCCACAAAGGACGGGAGGGCCCACACTGCTCTACAATGAGCAGTTCTTC
V gene: TRBV5-1; J gene: TRBJ2-1; D gene: NA; clone size: many; CDR3 protein: CASSFSPGVSYNEQFF; CDR3 DNA: TGCGCCAGCAGCTTCTCCCCCGGGGTTTCCTACAATGAGCAGTTCTTC
V gene: TRBV20-1; J gene: TRBJ1-1; D gene: NA; clone size: many; CDR3 protein: CSAYGGLNTEAFF; CDR3 DNA: TGCAGTGCTTATGGGGGACTGAACACTGAAGCTTTCTTT
V gene: TRBV5-1; J gene: TRBJ1-4; D gene: TRBD1; clone size: many; CDR3 protein: CASSVGQGREKLFF; CDR3 DNA: TGCGCCAGCAGCGTCGGACAGGGCCGGGAAAAACTGTTTTTT
V gene: TRBV7-2; J gene: TRBJ2-5; D gene: TRBD2; clone size: many; CDR3 protein: CASSRLAGSQETQYF; CDR3 DNA: TGTGCCAGCAGCCGACTAGCGGGGTCCCAAGAGACCCAGTACTTC
V gene: TRBV20-1; J gene: TRBJ1-5; D gene: NA; clone size: many; CDR3 protein: CSARASGSNQPQHF; CDR3 DNA: TGCAGTGCTAGAGCCTCTGGGAGCAATCAGCCCCAGCATTTT
V gene: TRBV2; J gene: TRBJ1-5; D gene: NA; clone size: few; CDR3 protein: CASSTPGTLALWEQPQHF; CDR3 DNA: TGTGCCAGCAGTACACCCGGGACACTCGCTTTGTGGGAACAGCCCCAGCATTTT
V gene: TRBV18; J gene: TRBJ2-1; D gene: NA; clone size: many; CDR3 protein: CASSPGDLGFF; CDR3 DNA: TGTGCCAGCTCACCCGGGGACTTGGGGTTCTTC
V gene: TRBV18; J gene: TRBJ1-1; D gene: NA; clone size: NA; CDR3 protein: CASSPSIGGWGAFF; CDR3 DNA: TGTGCCAGCTCACCCTCGATAGGGGGTTGGGGAGCTTTCTTT
V gene: TRBV19; J gene: TRBJ2-2; D gene: NA; clone size: NA; CDR3 protein: CASSTLEGGGSGELFF; CDR3 DNA: TGTGCCAGTAGTACCCTAGAGGGAGGGGGTTCCGGGGAGCTGTTTTTT
V gene: TRBV30; J gene: TRBJ1-1; D gene: NA; clone size: NA; CDR3 protein: CAWIVNTEAFF; CDR3 DNA: TGTGCCTGGATCGTAAACACTGAAGCTTTCTTT
V gene: TRBV6-1; J gene: TRBJ1-2; D gene: NA; clone size: few; CDR3 protein: CASSQGGWGYTF; CDR3 DNA: TGTGCCAGCAGCCAGGGAGGGTGGGGCTACACCTTC
V gene: TRBV30; J gene: TRBJ1-1; D gene: TRBD1; clone size: few; CDR3 protein: CAWRPTGTGWTEAFF; CDR3 DNA: TGTGCCTGGAGGCCAACCGGGACAGGGTGGACTGAAGCTTTCTTT
V gene: TRBV12-3/TRBV12-4; J gene: TRBJ1-5; D gene: NA; clone size: few; CDR3 protein: CASSSGGEDQPQHF; CDR3 DNA: TGTGCCAGCAGTTCAGGAGGGGAAGATCAGCCCCAGCATTTT
V gene: TRBV20-1; J gene: TRBJ2-5; D gene: TRBD1; clone size: many; CDR3 protein: CSATAWDRSQETQYF; CDR3 DNA: TGCAGTGCTACCGCTTGGGACAGGTCACAAGAGACCCAGTACTTC
V gene: TRBV7-9; J gene: TRBJ1-1; D gene: NA; clone size: NA; CDR3 protein: CASSLAGLNVEAFF; CDR3 DNA: TGTGCCAGCAGCTTAGCAGGGCTCAACGTTGAAGCTTTCTTT
V gene: TRBV4-2; J gene: TRBJ1-5; D gene: NA; clone size: few; CDR3 protein: CASSQEPIGHF; CDR3 DNA: TGTGCCAGCAGCCAAGAGCCAATAGGGCATTTT
V gene: TRBV5-1; J gene: TRBJ2-5; D gene: NA; clone size: few; CDR3 protein: CASSLVPTEPQYF; CDR3 DNA: TGCGCCAGCAGCTTGGTCCCTACAGAGCCCCAGTACTTC